At least ten counts were recorded for the clone carrying this T cell receptor beta chain. Its antigen is unknown. The sample belongs to a study of metastatic and nonmetastatic thyroid tumors. As for the study in general: Patients with malignant and benign thyroid disease provided blood and tumor or nodule tissue, whose repertoires were compared. Findings and limits, study-wide: According to reports, the diversity of TCR beta was significantly higher in malignant thyroid tumors than in benign nodules, and this held in both blood and tumor samples.

Every patient underwent thyroid surgery untreated. The CDR3 length is 16 residues. The ends were cut back, 0 bases at V and 2 bases at J, with 12 bases in the middle. Germline V gives CDR1 MNHEY, CDR2 SVGAGI. Per the study methods: It was from CDR3 differences across clinicopathological groups that a distant-metastasis classifier for papillary thyroid cancer was built. With MiXCR, TCRdb called clones anew from the PCR reads. Clone size and V and J calls follow TCRdb, not the original study. Found here are 28,000 or so clones, 16% of them singletons; the top ten hold around 4.4%. The V call is TRBV6-5, the J call TRBJ2-3; either TRBD1 or TRBD2 may supply D (6 bases each). The TCR sequence derives from a female donor with papillary thyroid cancer or a benign thyroid nodule (not recorded which). Some clones in this sample may be carry-over from other donors' samples. Sequencing used blood. CDR3 in DNA: TGTGCCAGCAGTTACTCGGGGGGCGCACACACAGATACGCAGTATTTT. It codes for CASSYSGGAHTDTQYF.